This TCR beta chain derives from a study of low-dose radiotherapy and immunotherapy resistance in tumors. Study information: Ipilimumab 1 mg/kg every six weeks, together with nivolumab 240 mg every two weeks, was given intravenously to patients.

Covering alpha and beta chains, TRAV- and TRBV-specific primers were used for the first-strand cDNA. Amplification, which lasted approximately 20 PCR cycles, used a constant-region primer and V-primer adapter to amplify TCRs. TCRdb fed the reads into MiXCR, producing one record per CDR3 protein. The profile covers about 13,000 distinct CDR3 sequences, with roughly 70% appearing a single time and under 6.5% taken by the ten largest. From germline, CDR1 is ENHRY and CDR2 SYGVKD. Trimming took off 2 bases at V and 5 bases at J, with 4 bases between the two ends. This CDR3 is 11 amino acids long. The source of this sequence is a human donor with advanced metastatic prostate, ovarian, gallbladder or colorectal cancer (not recorded which). This table probably holds off-target reads from a library built for another chain. V is TRBV10-3 and J is TRBJ2-7; unclear D gene. This CDR3 reads CAISEIDEQYF. The CDR3 bases are TGTGCCATCAGTGAGATCGACGAGCAGTACTTC.